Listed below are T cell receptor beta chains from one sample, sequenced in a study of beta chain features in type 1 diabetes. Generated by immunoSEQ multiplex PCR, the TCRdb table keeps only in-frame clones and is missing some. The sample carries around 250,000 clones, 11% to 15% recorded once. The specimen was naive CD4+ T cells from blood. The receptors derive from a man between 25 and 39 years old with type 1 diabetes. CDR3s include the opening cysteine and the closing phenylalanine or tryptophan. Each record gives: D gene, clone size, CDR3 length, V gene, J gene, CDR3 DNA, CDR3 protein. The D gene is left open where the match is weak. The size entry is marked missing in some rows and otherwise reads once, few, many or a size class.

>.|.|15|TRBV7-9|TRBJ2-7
TGTGCCAGCAGCGCAAGCCTACAGGGTACAAACGAGCAGTACTTC
CASSASLQGTNEQYF
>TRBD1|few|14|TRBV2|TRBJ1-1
TGTGCCAGCAGGACGGGACAGGGGGCCACTGAAGCTTTCTTT
CASRTGQGATEAFF
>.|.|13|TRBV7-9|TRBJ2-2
TGTGCCAGCAGCCTCCTAGGCACCGGGGAGCTGTTTTTT
CASSLLGTGELFF
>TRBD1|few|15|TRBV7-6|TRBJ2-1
TGTGCCAGCAGCCCCGGACAGGGGGCGTTCGATGAGCAGTTCTTC
CASSPGQGAFDEQFF
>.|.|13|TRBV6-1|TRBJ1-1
TGTGCCAGCGCGGGGGGAGGGAACACTGAAGCTTTCTTT
CASAGGGNTEAFF
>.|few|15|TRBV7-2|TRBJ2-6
TGTGCCAGCAGCTTAGCAGGACTTGGGGCCAACGTCCTGACTTTC
CASSLAGLGANVLTF
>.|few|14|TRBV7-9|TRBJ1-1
TGTGCCAGCAGCTTAGCGACGGGGAACACTGAAGCTTTCTTT
CASSLATGNTEAFF
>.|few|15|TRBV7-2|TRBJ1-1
TGTGCCAGCAGCCCGTGGGGGGGCGCAGAGACTGAAGCTTTCTTT
CASSPWGGAETEAFF
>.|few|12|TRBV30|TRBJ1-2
TGTGCCTGGAGTGCAGGGGCATCTGGCTACACCTTC
CAWSAGASGYTF
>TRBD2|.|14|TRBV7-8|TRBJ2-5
TGTGCCAGCAGCTTCGTAGCGGGAGGGGAGACCCAGTACTTC
CASSFVAGGETQYF
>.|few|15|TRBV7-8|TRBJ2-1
TGTGCCAGCACCCTACTACTGGGCTCCTACAATGAGCAGTTCTTC
CASTLLLGSYNEQFF
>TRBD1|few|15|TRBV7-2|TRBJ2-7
TGTGCCAGCAGCAGAGCCCACCCAGGGGGTAGCGAGCAGTACTTC
CASSRAHPGGSEQYF
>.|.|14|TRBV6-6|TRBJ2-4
TGTGCCAGCACCCGGACAGGAGGGAAAAACATTCAGTACTTC
CASTRTGGKNIQYF
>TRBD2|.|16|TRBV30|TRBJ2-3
TGTGCCTGGAGTGTACTGGGCGGGAGCCGCACAGATACGCAGTATTTT
CAWSVLGGSRTDTQYF
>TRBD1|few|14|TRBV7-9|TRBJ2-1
TGTGCCAGCAGTCGGGACAGGGGCAACGATGAGCAGTTCTTC
CASSRDRGNDEQFF
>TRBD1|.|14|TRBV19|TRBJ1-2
TGTGCCAGTAGTATGGGGCAGGGGGTTAATGGCTACACCTTC
CASSMGQGVNGYTF
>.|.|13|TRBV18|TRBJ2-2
TGTGCCAGCTCACAGGACAGCACCGGGGAGCTGTTTTTT
CASSQDSTGELFF
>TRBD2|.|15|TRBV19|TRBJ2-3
TGTGCCAGTAGTTTCGGACTAGGGGACACAGATACGCAGTATTTT
CASSFGLGDTDTQYF
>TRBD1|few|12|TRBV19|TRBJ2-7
TGTGCCAGTAGTACGACAGGGTCCGAGCAGTACTTC
CASSTTGSEQYF
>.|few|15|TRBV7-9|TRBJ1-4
TGTGCCAGCAGCCCTGCGACCGGGTCTAATGAAAAACTGTTTTTT
CASSPATGSNEKLFF
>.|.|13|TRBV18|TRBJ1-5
TGTGCCAGCTCACCGGGAGTGGATCAGCCCCAGCATTTT
CASSPGVDQPQHF
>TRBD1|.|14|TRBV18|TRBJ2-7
TGTGCCAGCTCACCCACAGGGGTATCTGACGAGCAGTACTTC
CASSPTGVSDEQYF
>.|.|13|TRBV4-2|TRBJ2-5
TGTGCCAGCAGCCAAGACCCGGGAGAGACCCAGTACTTC
CASSQDPGETQYF
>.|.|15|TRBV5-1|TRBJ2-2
TGCGCCAGCAGCTTGGGCCAAGGGGGCACCGGGGAGCTGTTTTTT
CASSLGQGGTGELFF
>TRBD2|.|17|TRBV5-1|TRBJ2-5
TGCGCCAGCAGCTTGGGGTCGACTAGCGGGGACCAAGAGACCCAGTACTTC
CASSLGSTSGDQETQYF
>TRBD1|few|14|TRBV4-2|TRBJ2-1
TGTACCAGCAGCCTCCGGGACAGGGACAATGAGCAGTTCTTC
CTSSLRDRDNEQFF
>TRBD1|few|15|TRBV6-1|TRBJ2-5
TGTGCCAGCAGTGCGCGGACAGGGGTAGGAGAGACCCAGTACTTC
CASSARTGVGETQYF
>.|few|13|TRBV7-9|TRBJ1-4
TGTGCCAGCAGCCAGGGGTCGGATGAAAAACTGTTTTTT
CASSQGSDEKLFF
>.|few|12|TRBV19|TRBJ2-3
TGTGCCAGTAGCGGTCCCACAGATACGCAGTATTTT
CASSGPTDTQYF
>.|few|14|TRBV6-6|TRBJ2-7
TGTGCCAGCACTGGTCAAAGAGCTTCCTACGAGCAGTACTTC
CASTGQRASYEQYF
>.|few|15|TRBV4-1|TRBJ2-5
TGCGCCAGCAGCCAAGATGCGGAGAGTCAAGAGACCCAGTACTTC
CASSQDAESQETQYF
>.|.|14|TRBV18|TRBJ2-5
TGTGCCAGCTCACCACCGGCGGACCAAGAGACCCAGTACTTC
CASSPPADQETQYF
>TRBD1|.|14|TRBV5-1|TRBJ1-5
TGCGCCAGCAGCTTCGGAGGGGGCGATCAGCCCCAGCATTTT
CASSFGGGDQPQHF
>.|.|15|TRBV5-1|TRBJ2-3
TGCGCCAGCAGCTTGACGGGATTATCCACAGATACGCAGTATTTT
CASSLTGLSTDTQYF
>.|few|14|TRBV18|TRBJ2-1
TGTGCCAGCTCACCACCACTAGATTATAATGAGCAGTTCTTC
CASSPPLDYNEQFF
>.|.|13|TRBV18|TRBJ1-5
TGTGCCAGCACAGACAGCCGCAATCAGCCCCAGCATTTT
CASTDSRNQPQHF
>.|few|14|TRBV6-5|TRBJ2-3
TGTGCCAGCAGTTCAAACAGGGGCACAGATACGCAGTATTTT
CASSSNRGTDTQYF
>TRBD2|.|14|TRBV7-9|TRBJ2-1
TGTGCCAGCAGCTTAGGACTAGCATCGAATGAGCAGTTCTTC
CASSLGLASNEQFF
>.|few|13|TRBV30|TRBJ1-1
TGTGCCTACAAGTGGGCAGTGAACACTGAAGCTTTCTTT
CAYKWAVNTEAFF
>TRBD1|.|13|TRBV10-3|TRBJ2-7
TGTGCCATCACTAGGGACAGCTCCTACGAGCAGTACTTC
CAITRDSSYEQYF
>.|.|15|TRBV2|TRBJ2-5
TGTGCCAGCAGTGGAAACGACTTAGCGACCGAGACCCAGTACTTC
CASSGNDLATETQYF
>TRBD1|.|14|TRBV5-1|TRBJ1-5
TGCGCCAGCAGCTTGGACAGGGGAGGTCAGCCCCAGCATTTT
CASSLDRGGQPQHF
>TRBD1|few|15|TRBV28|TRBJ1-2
TGTGCCAGCAGGCAACCGGGACAGGGGTCGGTGGGCTACACCTTC
CASRQPGQGSVGYTF
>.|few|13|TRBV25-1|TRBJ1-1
TGTGCCAGCAGACACGAAATGAACACTGAAGCTTTCTTT
CASRHEMNTEAFF
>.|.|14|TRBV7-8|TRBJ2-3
TGTGCCAGCAGCTTTAGCGCGAGCACAGATACGCAGTATTTT
CASSFSASTDTQYF
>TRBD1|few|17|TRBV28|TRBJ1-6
TGTGCCAGCAGTTTACCCGGGACAGGGGCGAGTAATTCACCCCTCCACTTT
CASSLPGTGASNSPLHF
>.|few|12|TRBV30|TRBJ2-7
TGTGCCTGGAGCAGGAGGGCATACGAGCAGTACTTC
CAWSRRAYEQYF
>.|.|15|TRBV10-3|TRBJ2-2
TGTGCCATCAGCCAGTCGACAGCGAACACCGGGGAGCTGTTTTTT
CAISQSTANTGELFF
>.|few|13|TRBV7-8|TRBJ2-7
TGTGCCAGCAGCTTAGACCGAGCCTACGAGCAGTACTTC
CASSLDRAYEQYF
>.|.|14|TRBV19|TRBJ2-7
TGTGCCAGTAGTATAGTGGGCGGGTTCTACGAGCAGTACTTC
CASSIVGGFYEQYF
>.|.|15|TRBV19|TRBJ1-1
TGTGCCAGTAGTAGATTACGAGAGATGAACACTGAAGCTTTCTTT
CASSRLREMNTEAFF
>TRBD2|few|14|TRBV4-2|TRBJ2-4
TGTGCCAGCAGCCAAGTAGCGGGAGGGAACATTCAGTACTTC
CASSQVAGGNIQYF
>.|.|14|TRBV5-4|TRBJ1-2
TGTGCCAGCGCAACTCAACAGGGCCACTATGGCTACACCTTC
CASATQQGHYGYTF